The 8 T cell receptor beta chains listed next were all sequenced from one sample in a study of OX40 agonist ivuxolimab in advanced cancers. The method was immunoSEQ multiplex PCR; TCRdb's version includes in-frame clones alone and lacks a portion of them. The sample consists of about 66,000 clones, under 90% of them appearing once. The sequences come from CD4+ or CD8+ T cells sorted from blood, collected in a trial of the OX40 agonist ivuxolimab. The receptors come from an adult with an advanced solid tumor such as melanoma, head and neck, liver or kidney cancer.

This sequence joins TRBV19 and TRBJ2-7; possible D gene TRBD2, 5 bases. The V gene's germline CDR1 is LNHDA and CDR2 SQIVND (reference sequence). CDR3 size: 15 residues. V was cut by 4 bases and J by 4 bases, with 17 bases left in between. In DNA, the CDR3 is TGTGCCAGTAGTACCCTTACAGCTACGGGGTACGAGCAGTACTTC. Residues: CASSTLTATGYEQYF.

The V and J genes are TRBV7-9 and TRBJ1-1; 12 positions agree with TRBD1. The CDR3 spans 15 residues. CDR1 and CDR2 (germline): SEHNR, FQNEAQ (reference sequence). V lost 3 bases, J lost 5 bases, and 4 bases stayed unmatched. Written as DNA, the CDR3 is TGTGCCAGCAGCTTGGGACAGGGGGCTAGGACTGAAGCTTTCTTT. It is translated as CASSLGQGARTEAFF.

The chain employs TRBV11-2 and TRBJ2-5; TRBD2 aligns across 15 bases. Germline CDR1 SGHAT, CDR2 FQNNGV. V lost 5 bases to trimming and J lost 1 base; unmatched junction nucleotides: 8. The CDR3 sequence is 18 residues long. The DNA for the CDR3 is TGTGCCAGCAGCGTGGGTGGGACTAGCGGGGGGACCCAAGAGACCCAGTACTTC. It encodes CASSVGGTSGGTQETQYF.

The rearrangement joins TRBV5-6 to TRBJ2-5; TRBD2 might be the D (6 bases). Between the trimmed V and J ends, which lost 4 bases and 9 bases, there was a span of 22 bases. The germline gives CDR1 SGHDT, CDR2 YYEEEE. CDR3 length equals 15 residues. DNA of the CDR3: TGTGCCAGCAGCCGGCGACTTAGCGGCCCTGGTGCCCAGTACTTC. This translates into CASSRRLSGPGAQYF.

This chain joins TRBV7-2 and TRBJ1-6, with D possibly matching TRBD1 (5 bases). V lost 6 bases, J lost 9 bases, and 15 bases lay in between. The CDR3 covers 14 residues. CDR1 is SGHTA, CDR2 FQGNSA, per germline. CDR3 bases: TGTGCCAGCAGTTCCGGGACCGGGGCTTCACCCCTCCACTTT. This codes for CASSSGTGASPLHF.

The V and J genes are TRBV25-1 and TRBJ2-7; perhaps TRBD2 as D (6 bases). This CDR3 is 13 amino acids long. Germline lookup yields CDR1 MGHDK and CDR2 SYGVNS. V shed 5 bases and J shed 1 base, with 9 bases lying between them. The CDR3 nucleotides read TGTGCCAGCAGTTACGGGACTTCCTACGAGCAGTACTTC. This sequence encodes CASSYGTSYEQYF.

CDR3 region: CASSQGATEAFF. CDR3 in DNA: TGTGCCAGCAGCCAGGGAGCTACTGAAGCTTTCTTT. This chain uses TRBV11-2 with TRBJ1-1; D may be TRBD1 (5 bases). The germline V gene has CDR1 SGHAT and CDR2 FQNNGV. Trimming removed 5 bases at V and 5 bases at J, with 9 bases between. There are 12 residues in the CDR3.

The chain's CDR3 is CASSRGRPRAEAFF. DNA of the CDR3: TGTGCCAGCAGCCGCGGACGTCCCCGGGCTGAAGCTTTCTTT. V and J are TRBV13 and TRBJ1-1; D uncertain. From germline, CDR1 is PRHDT and CDR2 FYEKMQ (reference sequence). This CDR3 is 14 amino acids long. V was pared by 5 bases and J by 6 bases, with 16 bases between.